The next 23 T cell receptor beta chains were all read from a single sample in a study of cytomegalovirus exposure and HLA in healthy donors. The PCR employed 60 Vbeta primers together with 13 Jbeta primers. Produced via immunoSEQ multiplex PCR; TCRdb's table is partial and in-frame only. The sample shows roughly 160,000 clones, around 75% of them seen only once. The sequencing input was PBMCs. These receptors were obtained from a male donor in good health and CMV-seronegative.

This chain uses TRBV11-2 with TRBJ2-5; no clear D. Germline V gene data show CDR1 as SGHAT and CDR2 as FQNNGV. This CDR3 is built from 14 residues. Trimming left V 5 bases short and J 0 bases short, with 10 bases between. The CDR3: CASSESRNQETQYF. The CDR3 DNA sequence: TGTGCCAGCAGCGAGTCGCGTAACCAAGAGACCCAGTACTTC.

This clone was observed a single time. The chain links TRBV7-2 to TRBJ2-5, with D possibly being TRBD2 (5 bases). This CDR3 has 11 amino acids. The V and J ends lost 5 bases and 9 bases respectively, with 10 bases between them. Germline lookup yields CDR1 SGHTA and CDR2 FQGNSA. This chain's CDR3 is CASSPAVAQYF. CDR3 bases: TGTGCCAGCAGCCCAGCGGTCGCCCAGTACTTC.

The genes are TRBV27 and TRBJ1-3; 7 nucleotides line up with TRBD1. The ends lost 2 bases at V and 1 base at J; junction bases unmatched: 5. The germline V gene encodes CDR1 MNHEY and CDR2 SMNVEV (reference sequence). This CDR3 comprises 16 residues. DNA for the CDR3: TGTGCCAGCAGTTTAAGACAGGGCACTTCTGGAAACACCATATATTTT. Encoded protein: CASSLRQGTSGNTIYF.

Concerning this clone itself: This sample includes further DNA sequences coding for the same CDR3. This chain connects TRBV5-6 to TRBJ1-5; D might be TRBD1 (5 bases). The V gene lost 3 bases and the J gene lost 0 bases, with 13 bases spanning the gap. The CDR3 totals 16 residues. Germline assignment: CDR1 SGHDT and CDR2 YYEEEE. In DNA, the CDR3 is TGTGCCAGCAGCTCTAGACAGCTATATAGCAATCAGCCCCAGCATTTT. Protein: CASSSRQLYSNQPQHF.

This chain uses TRBV19 with TRBJ1-6; the match to TRBD1 covers 11 bases. This CDR3 has 18 amino acids. V lost 3 bases to trimming and J lost 6 bases; unmatched junction nucleotides: 10. The germline V gene encodes CDR1 LNHDA and CDR2 SQIVND (reference sequence). In DNA form, the CDR3 reads TGTGCCAGTAGTATGGGGGTCGGACAGGGGGCGATTAATTCACCCCTCCACTTT. Protein sequence: CASSMGVGQGAINSPLHF.

With regard to this clone: The sample carries other DNA sequences with the same CDR3. The V gene is TRBV6-1, the J gene TRBJ2-7; D gene unclear. This CDR3 spans 15 amino acids. The V gene lost 5 bases and the J gene lost 1 base, with 15 bases spanning the gap. The germline V gene has CDR1 MNHNS and CDR2 SASEGT. CDR3 sequence reads: CASSHLHVGSYEQYF. Here the CDR3 DNA reads TGTGCCAGCAGTCACCTCCATGTCGGTTCCTACGAGCAGTACTTC.

This chain uses TRBV28 with TRBJ1-1; perhaps TRBD1 as D (6 bases). The CDR3 runs 15 residues. Germline-derived CDR1 and CDR2 are MDHEN and SYDVKM. Trimming pared 4 bases from V and 1 base from J, leaving 13 bases between. CDR3 sequence (DNA): TGTGCCAGCAGTTCGCCAAGGGGGGGGAACACTGAAGCTTTCTTT. Translating gives CASSSPRGGNTEAFF. Complete variable domain (other parts from reference TRBV28 and TRBJ1-1): DVKVTQSSRYLVKRTGEKVFLECVQDMDHENMFWYRQDPGLGLRLIYFSYDVKMKEKGDIPEGYSVSREKKERFSLILESASTNQTSMYLCASSSPRGGNTEAFFGQGTRLTVV.

The chain recombines TRBV5-4 with TRBJ2-2, with D maybe TRBD1 (6 bases). Trimming stripped 4 bases from V and 3 bases from J, with 10 bases between. This CDR3 is built from 14 residues. Germline V CDR1 and CDR2: SGHNT, YYREEE (reference sequence). The CDR3: CASSTQGYTGELFF. The CDR3 bases are TGTGCCAGCAGCACGCAGGGGTACACCGGGGAGCTGTTTTTT. The full variable domain, completed using reference TRBV5-4 and TRBJ2-2, is ETGVTQSPTHLIKTRGQQVTLRCSSQSGHNTVSWYQQALGQGPQFIFQYYREEENGRGNFPPRFSGLQFPNYSSELNVNALELDDSALYLCASSTQGYTGELFFGEGSRLTVL.

The chain has TRBV6-5 and TRBJ1-1; possible D gene TRBD1, 6 bases. Germline V gene lookup returns CDR1 MNHEY and CDR2 SVGAGI. V was cut by 2 bases and J by 0 bases, with 10 bases left in between. The CDR3 consists of 15 residues. In nucleotides, the CDR3 is TGTGCCAGCAGTTACGCGGACAGCATGAACACTGAAGCTTTCTTT. Translated, it gives CASSYADSMNTEAFF.

The chain joins TRBV5-8 to TRBJ1-3; 7 bases map to TRBD1. Losses at the gene ends were 0 bases for V and 0 bases for J; bases not matched to a gene: 9. Germline-derived CDR1 and CDR2 are SGHTS and YDEGEE. This CDR3 is 18 amino acids long. The CDR3 sequence: CASSLAFGTVNSGNTIYF. In DNA form, the CDR3 reads TGTGCCAGCAGCTTGGCCTTTGGGACAGTCAACTCTGGAAACACCATATATTTT.

CDR3 loop: CASSVLSGQPQHF. CDR3 DNA sequence: TGTGCCAGCAGTGTCCTATCAGGTCAGCCCCAGCATTTT. The chain uses TRBV6-1 and TRBJ1-5, with D unclear. V lost 4 bases to trimming and J lost 6 bases, with 10 bases between them. Germline loops: CDR1 MNHNS, CDR2 SASEGT. This CDR3 has 13 residues.

This chain connects TRBV14 to TRBJ2-7; TRBD1 agrees at 7 bases. The CDR3 totals 17 residues. The germline V gene encodes CDR1 SGHDN and CDR2 FVKESK. V was clipped by 6 bases and J by 0 bases; unmatched bases: 14. The CDR3 coding sequence is TGTGCCAGCAGTCACCATTACAGGGGTTCCCTCTCCTACGAGCAGTACTTC. It yields the protein CASSHHYRGSLSYEQYF. Combining the CDR3 with reference TRBV14 and TRBJ2-7 gives the whole variable domain EAGVTQFPSHSVIEKGQTVTLRCDPISGHDNLYWYRRVMGKEIKFLLHFVKESKQDESGMPNNRFLAERTGGTYSTLKVQPAELEDSGVYFCASSHHYRGSLSYEQYFGPGTRLTVT.

The chain combines TRBV7-9 with TRBJ1-2; maybe TRBD1 (6 bases). V lost 1 base and J lost 4, with 13 bases in between. Germline V gene data show CDR1 as SEHNR and CDR2 as FQNEAQ (reference sequence). The CDR3 runs 15 residues. The CDR3 loop reads CASSLGTGSSYGYTF. CDR3 nucleotides: TGTGCCAGCAGCTTAGGAACAGGGAGTAGCTATGGCTACACCTTC.

The chain employs TRBV5-5 and TRBJ2-7, with TRBD1 identical over 9 bases. Per germline, CDR1 SGHKS and CDR2 YYEKEE (reference sequence). The CDR3 is 13 amino acids. V trimming: 4 bases; J trimming: 7 bases; junction bases outside the gene matches: 6. CDR3: CASSPGTGREQYF. The CDR3 coding sequence is TGTGCCAGCAGCCCCGGGACAGGGAGGGAGCAGTACTTC.

The V call is TRBV6-5, the J call TRBJ2-4; a weak D match, TRBD1 (6 bases). Germline lookup yields CDR1 MNHEY and CDR2 SVGAGI. V was shortened by 0 bases and J by 3 bases, with 9 bases between the two germline ends. CDR3 length: 15 residues. CDR3 in amino acids: CASSYSYRDKNIQYF. DNA of the CDR3: TGTGCCAGCAGTTACTCGTACAGGGACAAAAACATTCAGTACTTC.

The chain has TRBV11-2 and TRBJ2-3, with 9 bases lining up with TRBD2. The CDR3 sequence is 15 residues long. Germline CDR1 reads SGHAT; CDR2 reads FQNNGV. Germline trimming cut 5 bases from V and 2 bases from J; bases unmatched to any gene: 5. CDR3 sequence reads: CASSPAGGVTDTQYF. Written as DNA, the CDR3 is TGTGCCAGCAGCCCAGCGGGGGGAGTCACAGATACGCAGTATTTT.

The V and J genes are TRBV6-5 and TRBJ2-7, with a tentative D call TRBD1 (6 bases). Germline CDR1 and CDR2: MNHEY and SVGAGI. CDR3 size: 14 residues. V was pared by 5 bases and J by 2 bases, with 13 bases between. CDR3 residues: CASSTYRVPYEQYF. DNA for the CDR3: TGTGCCAGCAGTACATACAGGGTTCCCTACGAGCAGTACTTC.

This sequence joins TRBV7-6 and TRBJ2-5, with D uncertain. The ends were cut back, 1 base at V and 2 bases at J, with 11 bases in the middle. Germline loops: CDR1 SGHVS, CDR2 FNYEAQ. This CDR3 comprises 15 residues. The CDR3 loop is CASSLGGLPQETQYF. The CDR3 nucleotides are TGTGCCAGCAGCTTAGGTGGCCTCCCACAAGAGACCCAGTACTTC. The entire variable domain, with the rest obtained from reference TRBV7-6 and TRBJ2-5, is as follows: GAGVSQSPRYKVTKRGQDVALRCDPISGHVSLYWYRQALGQGPEFLTYFNYEAQQDKSGLPNDRFSAERPEGSISTLTIQRTEQRDSAMYRCASSLGGLPQETQYFGPGTRLLVL.

The chain couples TRBV27 to TRBJ1-6, with D hard to call. V lost 3 bases to trimming and J lost 13 bases, with 22 bases between them. CDR3 size: 16 residues. Germline CDR1 reads MNHEY; CDR2 reads SMNVEV (reference sequence). The chain's CDR3 is CASSFYGIGTGFPLHF. For the CDR3, the DNA is TGTGCCAGCAGTTTCTACGGGATTGGCACTGGATTCCCCCTCCACTTT.

The chain combines TRBV5-1 with TRBJ1-2; 8 bases are a match to TRBD1. Unmatched junction bases numbered 9, after V lost 0 bases and J lost 8 bases. Germline V gene lookup returns CDR1 SGHRS and CDR2 YFSETQ. The CDR3 runs 15 residues. The DNA of the CDR3 is TGCGCCAGCAGCTTGGCCTTACAGGGGGAGGAAGGCTACACCTTC. This encodes CASSLALQGEEGYTF.

This clone has a single count. V usage is TRBV15 and J usage is TRBJ1-5, with D uncertain. Germline V gives CDR1 LNHNV, CDR2 YYDKDF (reference sequence). CDR3 length equals 12 residues. Trimming pared 0 bases from V and 9 bases from J, leaving 6 bases between. For the CDR3, the DNA is TGTGCCACCAGCAGAGACCCGTGGCCCCAGCATTTT. Residues: CATSRDPWPQHF.

This sequence joins TRBV18 and TRBJ1-3, with 7 bases aligning to TRBD1. In germline, CDR1 is KGHSH, CDR2 LQKENI. This CDR3 has 15 residues. After removal of 2 bases from V and 4 bases from J, the junction contained 5 bases not matched to a gene. CDR3 DNA: TGTGCCAGCTCACCAGCGACAGGGCAAGGAAACACCATATATTTT. Protein sequence: CASSPATGQGNTIYF.

The J gene is TRBJ2-5, the V gene TRBV10-1; 9 nucleotides line up with TRBD1. Matching the DNA end better, TRBJ2-7 makes the J call doubtful. Germline-derived CDR1 and CDR2 are WNHNN and SYGVQD (reference sequence). The CDR3 has 15 amino acids. The CDR3 DNA is TGCGCCAGCAGTGAGTCAGGACAGGGGATGGGCGAGCAGTACTTC. It yields the protein CASSESGQGMGEQYF.